A selection of T cell receptor beta chains follows, all from one sample in a study of blood T cell repertoires in COVID-19. TCRdb keeps only in-frame clones here, not all; method: immunoSEQ multiplex PCR. The sample comprises 150,000 to 200,000 clones, about 93% of which are singletons, and around 0.5% rests with the top ten. The sequenced sample was peripheral blood. Source of these receptors: a man between 45 and 60 years old with acute or convalescent COVID-19. The CDR3 runs from the conserved cysteine through the conserved F or W. D genes are given only for firm matches. Some rows mark clone size as missing; the rest say once, few, many or name a class of expanded clone.

clone size	V gene	J gene	D gene	CDR3 protein	CDR3 DNA
NA	TRBV7-3	TRBJ2-7	TRBD2	CASSLKASGDYEQYF	TGTGCCAGCAGCTTAAAAGCTAGCGGGGACTACGAGCAGTACTTC
NA	TRBV19	TRBJ2-7	NA	CASSLRQSHAYEQYF	TGTGCCAGTAGTCTCCGACAGTCCCACGCCTACGAGCAGTACTTC
once	TRBV27	TRBJ1-5	NA	CASSLGPPQHF	TGTGCCAGCAGTTTAGGCCCCCCCCAGCATTTT
once	TRBV6-2/TRBV6-3	TRBJ1-2	NA	CASSSVYGYTF	TGTGCCAGCAGTTCTGTCTATGGCTACACCTTC
NA	TRBV13	TRBJ2-3	TRBD2	CASSLGLRASGRKDTQYF	TGTGCCAGCAGCTTAGGCCTAAGGGCTAGCGGGAGAAAAGATACGCAGTATTTT
NA	TRBV19	TRBJ1-6	NA	CASSPTQHRGSPLHF	TGTGCCAGTAGTCCAACGCAGCACCGGGGGTCACCCCTCCACTTT
NA	TRBV28	TRBJ1-5	TRBD1	CASSFRGFQPQHF	TGTGCCAGCAGTTTCAGGGGGTTTCAGCCCCAGCATTTT
NA	TRBV6-5	TRBJ2-1	TRBD1	CASRPGTVSYNEQFF	TGTGCCAGCAGACCCGGGACAGTCTCCTACAATGAGCAGTTCTTC
once	TRBV7-6	TRBJ2-3	TRBD2	CASSAETSERGTDTQYF	TGTGCCAGCAGCGCGGAGACTAGCGAGCGAGGCACAGATACGCAGTATTTT
NA	TRBV6-5	TRBJ1-6	NA	CASSYRVINSPLHF	TGTGCCAGCAGTTACCGGGTAATCAATTCACCCCTCCACTTT
once	TRBV5-1	TRBJ1-1	NA	CASSLGEERTEAFF	TGCGCCAGCAGCTTGGGTGAGGAGAGGACTGAAGCTTTCTTT
NA	TRBV5-6	TRBJ1-6	NA	CASSPGHYRRGSPLHF	TGTGCCAGCAGCCCCGGACACTACCGACGAGGTTCACCCCTCCACTTT
NA	TRBV9	TRBJ2-3	TRBD2	CASSVGSAGGPDTQYF	TGTGCCAGCAGCGTAGGATCGGCGGGAGGGCCAGATACGCAGTATTTT
NA	TRBV7-2	TRBJ2-1	NA	CASSQTSYNEQFF	TGTGCCAGCAGTCAAACTAGCTACAATGAGCAGTTCTTC
NA	TRBV10-3	TRBJ2-2	TRBD2	CAISFTQAGEASGELFF	TGTGCCATCAGTTTCACACAAGCGGGAGAAGCCTCCGGGGAGCTGTTTTTT
NA	TRBV7-2	TRBJ1-4	NA	CASSFSITTNEKLFF	TGTGCCAGCAGCTTTTCCATCACAACTAATGAAAAACTGTTTTTT
NA	TRBV19	TRBJ1-1	TRBD1	CASSISTGGATEAFF	TGTGCCAGTAGTATCTCGACAGGGGGCGCAACTGAAGCTTTCTTT
once	TRBV28	TRBJ2-1	NA	CASSLLHQNEQFF	TGTGCCAGCAGTCTCCTGCACCAGAATGAGCAGTTCTTC
NA	TRBV6-5	TRBJ1-4	TRBD1	CASSPGQGSEKLFF	TGTGCCAGCAGCCCGGGACAGGGCTCTGAAAAACTGTTTTTT
NA	TRBV6-2/TRBV6-3	TRBJ2-3	TRBD2	CASSTPLAGVKDTQYF	TGTGCCAGCAGTACGCCTCTAGCGGGAGTCAAGGATACGCAGTATTTT
NA	TRBV6-5	TRBJ2-5	NA	CASNQALQETQYF	TGTGCCAGCAACCAGGCGCTCCAAGAGACCCAGTACTTC
NA	TRBV2	TRBJ2-1	NA	CASSVLAANFNEQFF	TGTGCCAGCAGTGTACTCGCCGCAAACTTCAATGAGCAGTTCTTC
NA	TRBV7-9	TRBJ2-7	TRBD1	CASTERTGGLGEQYF	TGTGCCAGCACCGAGAGAACAGGGGGCCTGGGTGAGCAGTACTTC
NA	TRBV7-6	TRBJ2-7	TRBD1	CASSPGTGPSYEQYF	TGTGCCAGCAGCCCCGGGACAGGTCCCTCCTACGAGCAGTACTTC
NA	TRBV6-5	TRBJ2-5	TRBD2	CASSLAGGPGTQYF	TGTGCCAGCAGTTTAGCGGGAGGGCCAGGGACCCAGTACTTC
NA	TRBV7-8	TRBJ2-4	NA	CASSLWRAGAKNIQYF	TGTGCCAGCAGCTTATGGCGAGCCGGGGCCAAAAACATTCAGTACTTC
NA	TRBV7-7	TRBJ1-5	TRBD1	CASSSAGTGNQPQHF	TGTGCTAGCAGCTCAGCCGGGACAGGCAATCAGCCCCAGCATTTT
NA	TRBV6-2/TRBV6-3	TRBJ2-7	TRBD2	CASSYVTSDYEQYF	TGTGCCAGCAGTTATGTGACTAGCGACTACGAGCAGTACTTC
NA	TRBV5-6	TRBJ2-5	TRBD2	CASSSAGERQETQYF	TGTGCCAGCAGCTCCGCGGGGGAGAGACAAGAGACCCAGTACTTC
NA	TRBV9	TRBJ1-1	NA	CASSSGRGNTEAFF	TGTGCCAGCAGCTCTGGCAGGGGGAACACTGAAGCTTTCTTT
once	TRBV18	TRBJ2-5	NA	CASSPRAPTNLQETQYF	TGTGCCAGCTCACCACGAGCGCCAACCAATCTCCAAGAGACCCAGTACTTC
NA	TRBV2	TRBJ1-5	NA	CASSVGFSNQPQHF	TGTGCCAGCAGTGTGGGCTTCAGCAATCAGCCCCAGCATTTT
NA	TRBV29-1	TRBJ1-5	TRBD1	CRDDRGQSQHF	TGCAGAGATGACAGGGGTCAGTCCCAGCATTTT
NA	TRBV7-9	TRBJ2-1	TRBD2	CASSSGRANYNEQFF	TGTGCCAGCAGCTCTGGGAGGGCAAACTACAATGAGCAGTTCTTC
NA	TRBV2	TRBJ2-6	NA	CASTVTFSGANVLTF	TGTGCCAGCACCGTTACTTTCTCTGGGGCCAACGTCCTGACTTTC
NA	TRBV19	TRBJ1-2	NA	CASTTPQGRTNYGYTF	TGTGCCAGTACCACCCCGCAGGGCAGGACTAACTATGGCTACACCTTC
NA	TRBV11-2	TRBJ2-2	TRBD1	CASSSLPLVRGYRELFF	TGTGCCAGCAGCTCCCTACCTCTGGTCAGGGGGTACCGGGAGCTGTTTTTT
NA	TRBV15	TRBJ1-1	TRBD1	CATSRLTGAGMNTEAFF	TGTGCCACCAGCAGACTGACAGGGGCAGGAATGAACACTGAAGCTTTCTTT
once	TRBV19	TRBJ2-7	TRBD1	CASSIRFPTGEAYEQYF	TGTGCCAGTAGTATACGATTCCCGACAGGGGAAGCCTACGAGCAGTACTTC
NA	TRBV12-3/TRBV12-4	TRBJ1-2	NA	CASSLSGRQGYTF	TGTGCCAGCAGCCTCTCAGGGCGTCAAGGCTACACCTTC
NA	TRBV29-1	TRBJ1-1	NA	CSVDRQMNTEAFF	TGCAGCGTTGATCGACAGATGAACACTGAAGCTTTCTTT